This record covers a single TCR beta chain. Its antigen is as yet unknown. The data stem from a study of T cell repertoires in cytomegalovirus infection. The CDR3 totals 15 residues. Trimming took off 3 bases at V and 1 base at J, with 12 bases between the two ends. Germline assignment: CDR1 SNHLY and CDR2 FYNNEI. Each CDR3 protein is one row after TCRdb ran MiXCR on the reads. The sample has 380,000 or so distinct CDR3 sequences; around a third are singletons. The sequencing here drew on cultured PBMCs, taken from culture after CMV antigen stimulation. This receptor was identified in a human donor in good health (CMV status not recorded). Some clones in this sample may be carry-over from other donors' samples. The genes are TRBV2 and TRBJ1-1; a possible D gene is TRBD1 (5 bases). Here the CDR3 reads CASSESGGRNTEAFF. Here the CDR3 DNA reads TGTGCCAGCAGTGAGAGTGGGGGTAGGAACACTGAAGCTTTCTTT.